Presented here are 15 T cell receptor beta chains from one specimen sequenced in a study of blood T cell repertoires in COVID-19. Data came from immunoSEQ multiplex PCR; TCRdb stores just in-frame clones and leaves some out. The data hold roughly 140,000 clones, with around 85% observed a single time. The sample consisted of peripheral blood. These receptors came from a woman in her 70s with acute or convalescent COVID-19.

This clone was counted once. The chain joins TRBV19 to TRBJ1-2, with D tentatively TRBD1 (6 bases). The V gene lost 7 bases and the J gene lost 6 bases, with 12 bases spanning the gap. Germline values: CDR1 LNHDA, CDR2 SQIVND (reference sequence). CDR3 length equals 12 residues. The CDR3, as DNA: TGTGCCAGTAATCGGGGGGCCAATGGCTACACCTTC. This codes for CASNRGANGYTF.

This clone was observed a single time. This chain links TRBV19 with TRBJ1-4; D remains unclear. V was trimmed by 3 bases and J by 5 bases, leaving 10 bases between them. The germline gives CDR1 LNHDA, CDR2 SQIVND (reference sequence). The CDR3 covers 14 residues. The CDR3 DNA reads as TGTGCCAGTAGTATCCGGAGCTTAAATGAAAAACTGTTTTTT. Protein sequence: CASSIRSLNEKLFF.

The V gene is TRBV4-2, the J gene TRBJ2-5; TRBD2 matches at 11 bases. CDR3 length: 16 residues. V shed 2 bases and J 4 bases; nucleotides not matched to a gene: 6. CDR1 is LGHNA and CDR2 is YNFKEQ in the germline V gene. The DNA of the CDR3 is TGTGCCAGCAGCCAAACCGGGACTAGCGGTGGAGAGACCCAGTACTTC. It yields the protein CASSQTGTSGGETQYF.

The chain recombines TRBV30 with TRBJ2-3, with D perhaps TRBD2 (6 bases). Trimming took off 5 bases at V and 8 bases at J, with 20 bases between the two ends. The CDR3 consists of 14 residues. Germline V CDR1 and CDR2: GTSNPN, SVGIG (reference sequence). CDR3 region: CAWAWDFTVGTQYF. In nucleotides, the CDR3 is TGTGCCTGGGCTTGGGACTTCACAGTAGGTACGCAGTATTTT.

V usage is TRBV4-3 and J usage is TRBJ2-7; no reliable D call. This CDR3 region has 15 residues. V dropped 0 bases and J dropped 0 bases, with 9 bases sitting between them. Germline values: CDR1 LGHNA, CDR2 YSLEER. The CDR3 loop reads CASSQEYRSSYEQYF. The DNA of the CDR3 is TGCGCCAGCAGCCAAGAATACAGATCCTCCTACGAGCAGTACTTC.

J is TRBJ1-2 and V is TRBV5-6; TRBD1 agrees at 7 bases. The CDR3 is 14 residues long. The germline V gene has CDR1 SGHDT and CDR2 YYEEEE. The V gene end was trimmed by 1 base and the J gene end by 8 bases; junction bases not matched to a gene: 8. The CDR3 DNA reads as TGTGCCAGCAGCTTGCTACAGGGGCGCGAGGGCTACACCTTC. Encoded protein: CASSLLQGREGYTF.

The V gene is TRBV7-9, the J gene TRBJ1-6, with TRBD1 matching over 9 bases. The ends lost 6 bases at V and 9 bases at J; junction bases unmatched: 9. This CDR3 comprises 15 residues. Per germline, CDR1 SEHNR and CDR2 FQNEAQ (reference sequence). The CDR3 protein is CASSAGTGSSSPLHF. The CDR3 nucleotides are TGTGCCAGCAGTGCCGGGACAGGGTCTAGTTCACCCCTCCACTTT.

This clone was counted between two and nine times. The V call is TRBV27, the J call TRBJ1-6, with D possibly TRBD1 on 6 matching bases. Per the germline V gene, CDR1 is MNHEY and CDR2 is SMNVEV (reference sequence). Trimming removed 4 bases from V and 10 bases from J, with 23 bases in between. This CDR3 region has 17 residues. The CDR3: CASSSYNHDRRGSPLHF. The CDR3 DNA is TGTGCCAGCAGTTCCTATAATCATGACAGGCGCGGGTCACCCCTCCACTTT.

V is TRBV6-5 and J is TRBJ1-1; 9 bases line up with TRBD1. V lost 8 bases, J lost 1 base, and 2 bases stayed unmatched. Per the germline V gene, CDR1 is MNHEY and CDR2 is SVGAGI. The CDR3 loop spans 13 amino acids. Here the CDR3 reads CASGQGPNTEAFF. The CDR3 nucleotides read TGTGCCAGCGGACAGGGGCCGAACACTGAAGCTTTCTTT.

The gene calls are TRBV2 and TRBJ2-4, with 8 bases lining up with TRBD1. Germline CDR1 SNHLY, CDR2 FYNNEI. V gave up 5 bases and J gave up 2 bases; unmatched junction bases: 5. The CDR3 covers 15 residues. CDR3 sequence: CASSQGAQTKNIQYF. The CDR3 nucleotides read TGTGCCAGCAGTCAGGGGGCACAAACCAAAAACATTCAGTACTTC. The full variable domain, completed using reference TRBV2 and TRBJ2-4, is EPEVTQTPSHQVTQMGQEVILRCVPISNHLYFYWYRQILGQKVEFLVSFYNNEISEKSEIFDDQFSVERPDGSNFTLKIRSTKLEDSAMYFCASSQGAQTKNIQYFGAGTRLSVL.

In regard to this clone: At one end the junction does not follow the germline gene, possibly because of a read error. The chain couples TRBV7-7 to TRBJ1-5; TRBD1 matches at 7 bases. Germline CDR1 reads SSHAT; CDR2 reads FNYEAQ (reference sequence). CDR3 length: 17 residues. CDR3 residues: CASSLVYRGESDQPQHF. The CDR3 DNA reads TGTGCTAGCAGCTTAGTATACAGGGGTGAGTCAGATCAGCCCCAGCATTTT.

This clone was recorded once. The chain employs TRBV7-8 and TRBJ1-6; possibly TRBD1 for D (5 bases). Germline values: CDR1 SGHVS, CDR2 FQNEAQ. CDR3 length equals 16 residues. The V gene lost 2 bases and the J gene lost 6 bases, with 14 bases spanning the gap. In DNA, the CDR3 is TGTGCCAGCAGCTTAACGACTGGTCAGGGTAATTCACCCCTCCACTTT. It is translated as CASSLTTGQGNSPLHF.

V usage is TRBV10-1 and J usage is TRBJ1-5; 7 nucleotides match TRBD1. Germline assignment: CDR1 WNHNN and CDR2 SYGVQD (reference sequence). The CDR3 spans 18 residues. The V and J ends lost 2 bases and 0 bases, in that order; junction bases with no gene match: 10. The CDR3 bases are TGCGCCAGCAGTGAGGTCGGGGCAGGGGGATATAGCAATCAGCCCCAGCATTTT. It yields the protein CASSEVGAGGYSNQPQHF.

This clone appeared a single time. The chain links TRBV6-5 to TRBJ2-5; D is uncertain. This CDR3 comprises 14 residues. Per the germline V gene, CDR1 is MNHEY and CDR2 is SVGAGI. V lost 5 bases, J lost 2 bases, and 12 bases lay in between. This chain's CDR3 is CASSLSQRQETQYF. In DNA form, the CDR3 reads TGTGCCAGCAGTCTGTCACAGAGACAAGAGACCCAGTACTTC.

The V gene is TRBV6-5, the J gene TRBJ2-2, with TRBD1 matching 8 bases. Germline lookup yields CDR1 MNHEY and CDR2 SVGAGI. The CDR3 spans 15 residues. The V gene end was trimmed by 4 bases and the J gene end by 1 base; junction bases not matched to a gene: 2. CDR3 nucleotide sequence: TGTGCCAGCAGTTCAGACAGGGGGAACACCGGGGAGCTGTTTTTT. Its protein is CASSSDRGNTGELFF.